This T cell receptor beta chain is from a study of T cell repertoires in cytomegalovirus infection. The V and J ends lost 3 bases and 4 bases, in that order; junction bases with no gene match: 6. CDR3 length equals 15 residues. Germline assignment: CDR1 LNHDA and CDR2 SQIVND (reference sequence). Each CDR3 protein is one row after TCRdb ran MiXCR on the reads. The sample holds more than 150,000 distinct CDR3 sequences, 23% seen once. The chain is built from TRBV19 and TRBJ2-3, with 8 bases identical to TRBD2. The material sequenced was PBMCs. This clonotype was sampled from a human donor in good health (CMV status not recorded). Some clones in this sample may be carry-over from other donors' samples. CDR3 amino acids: CASSMGAGVSDTQYF. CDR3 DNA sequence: TGTGCCAGTAGTATGGGAGCGGGGGTCTCAGATACGCAGTATTTT.